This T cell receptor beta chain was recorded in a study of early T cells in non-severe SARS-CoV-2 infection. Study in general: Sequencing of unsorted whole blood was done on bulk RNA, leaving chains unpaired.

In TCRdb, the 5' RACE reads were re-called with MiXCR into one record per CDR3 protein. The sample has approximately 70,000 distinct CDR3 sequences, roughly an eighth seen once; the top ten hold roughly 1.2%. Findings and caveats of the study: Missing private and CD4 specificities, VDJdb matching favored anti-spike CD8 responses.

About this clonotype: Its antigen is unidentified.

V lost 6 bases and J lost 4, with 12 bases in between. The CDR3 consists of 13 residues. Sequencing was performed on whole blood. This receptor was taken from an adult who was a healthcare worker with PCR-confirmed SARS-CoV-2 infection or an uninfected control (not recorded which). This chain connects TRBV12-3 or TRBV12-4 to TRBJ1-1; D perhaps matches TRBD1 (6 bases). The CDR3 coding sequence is TGTGCCAGCAGCGTACAGGGTAGCACTGAAGCTTTCTTT. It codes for CASSVQGSTEAFF.